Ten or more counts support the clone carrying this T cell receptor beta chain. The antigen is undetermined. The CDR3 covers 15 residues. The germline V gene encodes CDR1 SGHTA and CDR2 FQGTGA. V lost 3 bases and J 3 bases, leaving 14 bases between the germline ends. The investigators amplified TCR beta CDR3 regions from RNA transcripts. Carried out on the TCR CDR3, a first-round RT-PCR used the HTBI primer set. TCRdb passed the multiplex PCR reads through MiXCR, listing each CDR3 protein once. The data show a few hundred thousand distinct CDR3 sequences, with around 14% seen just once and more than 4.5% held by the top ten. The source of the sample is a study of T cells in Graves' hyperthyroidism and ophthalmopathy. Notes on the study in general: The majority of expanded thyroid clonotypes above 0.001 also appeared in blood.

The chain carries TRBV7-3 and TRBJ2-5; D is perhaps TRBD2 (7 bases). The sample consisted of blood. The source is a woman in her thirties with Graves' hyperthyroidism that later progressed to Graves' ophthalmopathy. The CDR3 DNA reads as TGTGCCAGCAGCTTTGGTTCGGGGGGCAAAGAGACCCAGTACTTC. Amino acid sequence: CASSFGSGGKETQYF.